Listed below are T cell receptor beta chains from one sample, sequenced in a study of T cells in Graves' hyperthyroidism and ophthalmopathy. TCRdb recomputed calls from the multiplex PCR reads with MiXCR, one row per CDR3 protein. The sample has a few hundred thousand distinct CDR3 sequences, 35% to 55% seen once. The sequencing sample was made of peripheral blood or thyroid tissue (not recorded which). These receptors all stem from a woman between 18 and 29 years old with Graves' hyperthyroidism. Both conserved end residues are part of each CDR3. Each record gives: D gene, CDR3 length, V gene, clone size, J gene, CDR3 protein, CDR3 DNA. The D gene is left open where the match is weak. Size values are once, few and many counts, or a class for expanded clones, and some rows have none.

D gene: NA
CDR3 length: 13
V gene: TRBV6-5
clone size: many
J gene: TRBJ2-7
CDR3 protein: CASSETQGGLQYF
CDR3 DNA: TGTGCCAGCAGTGAGACTCAGGGGGGTCTGCAGTACTTC

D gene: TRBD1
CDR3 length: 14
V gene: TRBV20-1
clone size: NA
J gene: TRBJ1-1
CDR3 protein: CSARAQGYGTEAFF
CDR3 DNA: TGCAGTGCTAGAGCACAGGGGTACGGGACTGAAGCTTTCTTT

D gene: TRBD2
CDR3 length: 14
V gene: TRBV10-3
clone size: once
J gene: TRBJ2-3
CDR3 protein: CAISSGGYTDTQYF
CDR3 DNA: TGTGCCATCAGTAGCGGGGGATACACAGATACGCAGTATTTT

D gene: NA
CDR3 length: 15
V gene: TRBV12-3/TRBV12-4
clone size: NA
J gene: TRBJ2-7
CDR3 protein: CASDLASIYSYEQYF
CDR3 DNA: TGTGCTAGTGATTTGGCGTCGATTTACTCCTACGAGCAGTACTTC

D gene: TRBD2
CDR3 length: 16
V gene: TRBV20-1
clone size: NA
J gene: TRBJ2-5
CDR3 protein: CSARDSGRRVRETQYF
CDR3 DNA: TGCAGTGCTAGAGATAGCGGGAGACGGGTACGGGAGACCCAGTACTTC

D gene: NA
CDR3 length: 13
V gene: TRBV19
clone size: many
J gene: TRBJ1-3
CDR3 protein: CAARARSGNTIYF
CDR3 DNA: TGTGCAGCCAGGGCCCGCTCTGGAAACACCATATATTTT

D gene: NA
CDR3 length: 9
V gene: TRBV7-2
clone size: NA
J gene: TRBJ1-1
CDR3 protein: CASSYLAFF
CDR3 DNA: TGTGCCAGCAGCTACCTAGCTTTCTTT

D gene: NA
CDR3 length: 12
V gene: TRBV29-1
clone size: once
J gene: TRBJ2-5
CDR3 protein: CSVGPFQETQYF
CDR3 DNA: TGCAGCGTTGGACCCTTCCAAGAGACCCAGTACTTC

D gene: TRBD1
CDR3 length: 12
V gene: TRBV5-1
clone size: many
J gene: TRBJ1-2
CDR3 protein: CASSYDRAGYTF
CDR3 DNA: TGCGCCAGCAGTTACGACAGGGCCGGCTACACCTTC

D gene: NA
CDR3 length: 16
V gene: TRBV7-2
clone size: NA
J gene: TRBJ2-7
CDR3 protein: CASSTQDSSKHYEQYF
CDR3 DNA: TGTGCCAGCAGCACACAGGACAGTTCCAAACACTACGAGCAGTACTTC

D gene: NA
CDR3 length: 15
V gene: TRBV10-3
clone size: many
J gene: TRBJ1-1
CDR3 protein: CAINERAGENTEAFF
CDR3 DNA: TGTGCCATCAATGAGCGCGCAGGTGAGAACACTGAAGCTTTCTTT

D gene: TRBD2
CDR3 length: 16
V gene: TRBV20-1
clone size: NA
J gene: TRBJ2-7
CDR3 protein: CSARDGGLAGVSEQYF
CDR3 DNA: TGCAGTGCTAGAGATGGGGGACTAGCGGGAGTTTCCGAGCAGTACTTC

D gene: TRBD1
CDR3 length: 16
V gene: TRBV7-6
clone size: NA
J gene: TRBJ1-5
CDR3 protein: CASSLAPTGQGQPQHF
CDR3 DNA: TGTGCCAGCAGCTTAGCCCCGACAGGGCAAGGTCAGCCCCAGCATTTT

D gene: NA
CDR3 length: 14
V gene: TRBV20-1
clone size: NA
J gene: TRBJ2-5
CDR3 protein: CSAPIDSLAETQYF
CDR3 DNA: TGCAGTGCCCCAATAGACAGTCTTGCCGAGACCCAGTACTTC

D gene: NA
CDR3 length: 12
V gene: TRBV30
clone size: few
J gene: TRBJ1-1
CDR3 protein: CAQQQGPTEAFF
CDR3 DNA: TGTGCCCAGCAACAGGGTCCCACTGAAGCTTTCTTT

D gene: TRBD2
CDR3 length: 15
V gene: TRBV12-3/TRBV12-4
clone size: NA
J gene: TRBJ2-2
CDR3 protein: CASKAERGNTGELSW
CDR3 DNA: TGTGCCAGCAAGGCGGAGCGGGGGAACACCGGGGAGCTGTCTTGG

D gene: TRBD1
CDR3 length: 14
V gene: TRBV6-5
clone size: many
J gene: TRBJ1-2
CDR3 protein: CASRTPQGIGGYTF
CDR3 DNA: TGTGCCAGCAGAACCCCACAGGGGATCGGTGGCTACACCTTC

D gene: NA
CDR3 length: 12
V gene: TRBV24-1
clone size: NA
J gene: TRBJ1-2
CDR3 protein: CAGGGRGYGYTF
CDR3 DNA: TGTGCCGGGGGGGGCAGGGGATATGGCTACACCTTC

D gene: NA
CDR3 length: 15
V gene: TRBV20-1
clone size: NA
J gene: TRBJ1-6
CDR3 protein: CSARDKRANNSPLHF
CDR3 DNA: TGCAGTGCTAGAGATAAAAGGGCAAATAATTCACCCCTCCACTTT

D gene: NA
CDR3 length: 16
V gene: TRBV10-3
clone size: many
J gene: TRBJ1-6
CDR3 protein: CAISEVRRSYNSPLHF
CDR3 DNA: TGTGCCATCAGTGAAGTAAGACGCTCCTATAATTCACCCCTCCACTTT

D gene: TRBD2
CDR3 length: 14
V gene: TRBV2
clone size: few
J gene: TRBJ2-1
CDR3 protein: CASGELAGGREQFF
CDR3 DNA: TGTGCCAGCGGGGAACTAGCGGGAGGGAGGGAGCAGTTCTTC

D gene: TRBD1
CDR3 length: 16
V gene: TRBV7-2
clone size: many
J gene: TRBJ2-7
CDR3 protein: CASSPVTTGARYEQYF
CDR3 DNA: TGTGCCAGCAGCCCAGTCACGACAGGGGCAAGGTACGAGCAGTACTTC

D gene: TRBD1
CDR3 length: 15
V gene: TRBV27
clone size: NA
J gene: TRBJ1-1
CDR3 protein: CASSSRDRGNTEAFF
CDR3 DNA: TGTGCCAGCAGCAGCCGGGACAGGGGGAACACTGAAGCTTTCTTT

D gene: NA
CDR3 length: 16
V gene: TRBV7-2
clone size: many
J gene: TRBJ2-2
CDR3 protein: CASSFLQQGSTGELFF
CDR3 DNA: TGTGCCAGCAGCTTTTTGCAGCAGGGGAGCACCGGGGAGCTGTTTTTT

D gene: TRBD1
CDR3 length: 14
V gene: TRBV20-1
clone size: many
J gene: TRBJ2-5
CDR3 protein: CSAFPDRGEETQYF
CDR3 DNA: TGCAGTGCTTTCCCGGACAGGGGCGAGGAGACCCAGTACTTC

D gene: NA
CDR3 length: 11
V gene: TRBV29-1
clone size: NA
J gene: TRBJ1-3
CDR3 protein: CSVDNGYTIYF
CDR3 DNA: TGCAGCGTTGATAATGGCTACACCATATATTTT

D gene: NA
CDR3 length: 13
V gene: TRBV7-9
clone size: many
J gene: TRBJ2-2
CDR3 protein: CASSLPGEGELFF
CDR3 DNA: TGTGCCAGCAGCTTACCCGGCGAGGGGGAGCTGTTTTTT

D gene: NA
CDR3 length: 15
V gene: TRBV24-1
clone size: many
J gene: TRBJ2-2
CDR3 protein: CATSDWGVNTGELFF
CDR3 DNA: TGTGCCACCAGTGATTGGGGGGTGAACACCGGGGAGCTGTTTTTT

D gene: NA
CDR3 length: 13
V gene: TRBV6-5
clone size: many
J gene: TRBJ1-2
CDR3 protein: CASSRVSGYGYTF
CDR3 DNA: TGTGCCAGCAGTCGAGTTAGTGGGTATGGCTACACCTTC

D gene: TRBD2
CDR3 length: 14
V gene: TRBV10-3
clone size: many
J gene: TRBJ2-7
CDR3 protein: CAISEAGLSYEQYF
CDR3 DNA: TGTGCCATCAGTGAAGCGGGGCTCTCCTACGAGCAGTACTTC

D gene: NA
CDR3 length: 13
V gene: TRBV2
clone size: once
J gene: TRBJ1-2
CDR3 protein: CASWEQPSEGYTF
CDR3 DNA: TGTGCCAGCTGGGAACAGCCCTCGGAGGGCTACACCTTC

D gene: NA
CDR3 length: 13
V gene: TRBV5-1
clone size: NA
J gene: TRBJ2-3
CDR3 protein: CASSQADESTQYF
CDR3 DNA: TGTGCCAGCAGCCAAGCGGACGAGAGTACGCAGTATTTT

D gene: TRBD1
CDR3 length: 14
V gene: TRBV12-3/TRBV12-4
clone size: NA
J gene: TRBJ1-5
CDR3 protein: CASGTGGGGNPQHF
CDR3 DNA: TGTGCCAGCGGGACAGGGGGTGGAGGAAACCCCCAGCATTTT

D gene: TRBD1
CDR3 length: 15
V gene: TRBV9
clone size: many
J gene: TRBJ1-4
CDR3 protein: CASSAPGQGVEKLFF
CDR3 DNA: TGTGCCAGCAGCGCGCCGGGACAGGGGGTAGAAAAACTGTTTTTT

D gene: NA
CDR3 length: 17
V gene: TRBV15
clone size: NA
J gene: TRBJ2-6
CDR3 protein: CATSRDEPISGANVLTF
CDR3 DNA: TGTGCCACCAGCAGAGATGAACCGATCTCTGGGGCCAACGTCCTGACTTTC

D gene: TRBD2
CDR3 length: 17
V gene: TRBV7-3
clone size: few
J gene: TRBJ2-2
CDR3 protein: CASSRLAGGPNTGELFF
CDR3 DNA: TGTGCCAGCAGCCGACTAGCGGGAGGGCCGAACACCGGGGAGCTGTTTTTT

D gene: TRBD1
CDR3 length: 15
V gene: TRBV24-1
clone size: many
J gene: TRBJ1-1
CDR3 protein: CATRSGGFLDTEAFF
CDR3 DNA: TGTGCCACCAGATCAGGGGGCTTTTTGGACACTGAAGCTTTCTTT

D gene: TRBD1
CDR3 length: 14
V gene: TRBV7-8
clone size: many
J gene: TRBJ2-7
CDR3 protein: CASSLQGVNYEQYF
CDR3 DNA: TGTGCCAGCAGCTTACAGGGGGTCAACTACGAGCAGTACTTC

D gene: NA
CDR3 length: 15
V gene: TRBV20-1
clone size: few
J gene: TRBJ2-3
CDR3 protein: CSARHGRQFTDTQYF
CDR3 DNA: TGCAGTGCTCGCCACGGCCGGCAGTTCACAGATACGCAGTATTTT

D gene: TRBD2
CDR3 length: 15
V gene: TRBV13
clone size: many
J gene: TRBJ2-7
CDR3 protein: CASSFASGPSYEQYF
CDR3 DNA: TGTGCCAGCAGCTTTGCTAGCGGGCCCTCCTACGAGCAGTACTTC

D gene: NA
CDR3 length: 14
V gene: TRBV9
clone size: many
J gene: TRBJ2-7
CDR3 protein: CASSVDGTYNEQYF
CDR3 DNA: TGTGCCAGCAGCGTAGATGGGACATATAACGAGCAGTACTTC

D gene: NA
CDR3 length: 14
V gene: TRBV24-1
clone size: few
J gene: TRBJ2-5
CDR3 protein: CATSGPDGNQPQYF
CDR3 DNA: TGTGCCACCAGTGGGCCGGACGGAAATCAGCCCCAGTACTTC

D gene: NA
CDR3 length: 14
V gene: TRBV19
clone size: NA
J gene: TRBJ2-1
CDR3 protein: CASSIDLRRNEQFF
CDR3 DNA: TGTGCCAGTAGTATAGATTTGAGAAGGAATGAGCAGTTCTTC

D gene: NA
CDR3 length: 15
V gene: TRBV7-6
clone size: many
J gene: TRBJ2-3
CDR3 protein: CASKSTARSTDTQYF
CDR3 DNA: TGTGCCAGCAAAAGTACGGCCCGAAGCACAGATACGCAGTATTTT

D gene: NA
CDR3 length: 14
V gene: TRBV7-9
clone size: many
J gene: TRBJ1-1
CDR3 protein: CASSLDSQAHEAFF
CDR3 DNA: TGTGCCAGCAGCTTAGACTCACAGGCTCATGAAGCTTTCTTT

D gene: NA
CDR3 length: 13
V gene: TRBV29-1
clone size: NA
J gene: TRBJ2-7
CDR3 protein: CSLGGGQTYEQYF
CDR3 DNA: TGCAGCTTAGGGGGGGGACAGACCTACGAGCAGTACTTC

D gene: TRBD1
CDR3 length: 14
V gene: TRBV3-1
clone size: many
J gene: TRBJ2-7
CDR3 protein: CASSGWTGVNEQYF
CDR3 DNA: TGTGCCAGCAGCGGCTGGACAGGGGTCAACGAGCAGTACTTC

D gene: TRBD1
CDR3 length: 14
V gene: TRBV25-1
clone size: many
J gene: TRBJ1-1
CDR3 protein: CASSATGTNTEAFF
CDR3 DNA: TGTGCCAGCAGTGCGACAGGGACGAACACTGAAGCTTTCTTT

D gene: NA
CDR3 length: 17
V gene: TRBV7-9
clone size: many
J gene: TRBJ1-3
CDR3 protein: CASSSITDITSGNTIYF
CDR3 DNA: TGTGCCAGCAGCTCGATAACCGACATTACCTCTGGAAACACCATATATTTT

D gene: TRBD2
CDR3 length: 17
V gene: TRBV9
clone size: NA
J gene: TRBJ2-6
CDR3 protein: CASSQRGEGSGANVLTF
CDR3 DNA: TGTGCCAGCAGCCAGCGGGGAGAGGGCTCTGGGGCCAACGTCCTGACTTTC

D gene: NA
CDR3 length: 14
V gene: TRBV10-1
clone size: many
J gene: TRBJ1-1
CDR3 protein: CASSDPGENTEAFF
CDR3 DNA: TGCGCCAGCAGTGATCCAGGGGAAAACACTGAAGCTTTCTTT

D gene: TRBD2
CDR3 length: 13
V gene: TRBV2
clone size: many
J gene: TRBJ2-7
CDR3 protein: CASAGDLSYEQYF
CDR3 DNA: TGTGCCAGCGCGGGGGACCTCTCCTACGAGCAGTACTTC

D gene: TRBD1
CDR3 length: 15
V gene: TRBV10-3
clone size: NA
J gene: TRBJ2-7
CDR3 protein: CATGDRGNPQYEQYF
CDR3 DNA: TGTGCCACCGGGGACAGGGGCAACCCACAGTACGAGCAGTACTTC